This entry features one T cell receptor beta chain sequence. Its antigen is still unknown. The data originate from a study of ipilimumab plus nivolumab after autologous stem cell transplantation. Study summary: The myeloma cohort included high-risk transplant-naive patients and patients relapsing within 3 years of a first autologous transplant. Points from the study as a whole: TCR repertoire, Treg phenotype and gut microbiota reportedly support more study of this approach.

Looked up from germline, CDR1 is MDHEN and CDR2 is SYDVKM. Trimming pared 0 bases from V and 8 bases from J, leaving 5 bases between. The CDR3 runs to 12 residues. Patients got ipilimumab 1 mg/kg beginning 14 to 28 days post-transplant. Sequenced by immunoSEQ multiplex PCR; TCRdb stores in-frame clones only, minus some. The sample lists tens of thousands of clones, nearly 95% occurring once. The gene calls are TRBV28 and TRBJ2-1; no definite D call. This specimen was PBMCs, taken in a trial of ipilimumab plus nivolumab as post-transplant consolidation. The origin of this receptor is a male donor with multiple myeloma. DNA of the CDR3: TGTGCCAGCAGTTTATGGGGCGATGAGCAGTTCTTC. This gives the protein CASSLWGDEQFF. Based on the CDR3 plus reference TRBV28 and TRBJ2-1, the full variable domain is DVKVTQSSRYLVKRTGEKVFLECVQDMDHENMFWYRQDPGLGLRLIYFSYDVKMKEKGDIPEGYSVSREKKERFSLILESASTNQTSMYLCASSLWGDEQFFGPGTRLTVL.